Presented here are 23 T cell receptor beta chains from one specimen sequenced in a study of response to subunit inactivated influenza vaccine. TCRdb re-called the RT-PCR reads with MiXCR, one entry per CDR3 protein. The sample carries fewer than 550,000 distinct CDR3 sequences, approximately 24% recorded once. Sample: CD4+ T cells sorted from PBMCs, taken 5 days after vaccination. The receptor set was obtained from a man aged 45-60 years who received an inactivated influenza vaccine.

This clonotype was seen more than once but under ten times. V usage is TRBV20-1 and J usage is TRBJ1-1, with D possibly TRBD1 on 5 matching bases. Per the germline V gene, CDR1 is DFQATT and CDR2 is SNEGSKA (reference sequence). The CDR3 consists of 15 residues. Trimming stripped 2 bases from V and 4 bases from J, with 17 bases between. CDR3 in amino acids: CSARPGGASGTEAFF. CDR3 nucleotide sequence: TGCAGTGCTAGACCCGGAGGGGCTTCGGGCACTGAAGCTTTCTTT.

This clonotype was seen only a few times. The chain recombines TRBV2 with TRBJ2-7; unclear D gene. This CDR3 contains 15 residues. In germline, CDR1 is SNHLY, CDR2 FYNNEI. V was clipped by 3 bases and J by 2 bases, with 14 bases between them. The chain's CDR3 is CASSDFMAGTYEQYF. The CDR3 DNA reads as TGTGCCAGCAGTGACTTTATGGCCGGAACCTACGAGCAGTACTTC.

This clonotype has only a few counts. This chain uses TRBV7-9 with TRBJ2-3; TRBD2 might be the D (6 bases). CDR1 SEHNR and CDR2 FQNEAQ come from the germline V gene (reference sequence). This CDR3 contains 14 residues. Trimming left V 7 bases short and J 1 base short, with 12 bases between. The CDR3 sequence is CASITTGGTDTQYF. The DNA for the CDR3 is TGTGCCAGCATTACTACGGGAGGCACAGATACGCAGTATTTT.

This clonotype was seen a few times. CDR3 in DNA: TGTGCCAGCAGTGGGACTACAGATACGCAGTATTTT. Translated, it gives CASSGTTDTQYF. V usage is TRBV6-2 or TRBV6-3 and J usage is TRBJ2-3, with D possibly being TRBD2 (6 bases). Trimming cost V 5 bases and J 3 bases, with 6 bases left between them. There are 12 residues in the CDR3. Per germline, CDR1 MNHEY and CDR2 SVGEGT.

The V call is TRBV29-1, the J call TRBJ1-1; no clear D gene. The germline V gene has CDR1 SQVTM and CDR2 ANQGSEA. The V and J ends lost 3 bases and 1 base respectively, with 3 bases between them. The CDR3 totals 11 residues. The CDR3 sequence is CSVEPNTEAFF. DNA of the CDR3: TGCAGCGTTGAGCCGAACACTGAAGCTTTCTTT. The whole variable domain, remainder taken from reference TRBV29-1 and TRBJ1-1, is SAVISQKPSRDICQRGTSLTIQCQVDSQVTMMFWYRQQPGQSLTLIATANQGSEATYESGFVIDKFPISRPNLTFSTLTVSNMSPEDSSIYLCSVEPNTEAFFGQGTRLTVV.

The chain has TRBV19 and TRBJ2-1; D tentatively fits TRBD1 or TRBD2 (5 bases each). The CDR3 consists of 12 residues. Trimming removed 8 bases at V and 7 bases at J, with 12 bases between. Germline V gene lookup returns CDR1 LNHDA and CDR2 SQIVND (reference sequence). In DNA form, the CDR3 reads TGTGCCAGTGCCAATTGGGGGAATGAGCAGTTCTTC. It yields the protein CASANWGNEQFF.

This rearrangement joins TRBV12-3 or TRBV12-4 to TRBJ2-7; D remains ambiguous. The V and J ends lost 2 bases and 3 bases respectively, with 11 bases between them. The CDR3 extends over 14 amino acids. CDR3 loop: CASSLSAGDYEQYF. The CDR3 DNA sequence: TGTGCCAGCAGTTTATCGGCAGGAGACTACGAGCAGTACTTC.

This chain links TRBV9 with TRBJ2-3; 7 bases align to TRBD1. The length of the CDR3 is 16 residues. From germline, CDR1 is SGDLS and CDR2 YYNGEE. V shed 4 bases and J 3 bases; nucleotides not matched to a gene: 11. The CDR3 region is CASSSRPGQMTDTQYF. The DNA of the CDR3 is TGTGCCAGCAGCTCGAGACCGGGACAGATGACAGATACGCAGTATTTT.

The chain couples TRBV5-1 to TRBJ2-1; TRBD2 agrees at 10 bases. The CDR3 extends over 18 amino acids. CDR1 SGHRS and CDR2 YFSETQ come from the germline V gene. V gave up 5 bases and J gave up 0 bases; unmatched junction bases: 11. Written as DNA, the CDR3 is TGCGCCAGCAGTCCGGGACTAGCGTCGAGGGGCTCCTACAATGAGCAGTTCTTC. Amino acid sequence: CASSPGLASRGSYNEQFF.

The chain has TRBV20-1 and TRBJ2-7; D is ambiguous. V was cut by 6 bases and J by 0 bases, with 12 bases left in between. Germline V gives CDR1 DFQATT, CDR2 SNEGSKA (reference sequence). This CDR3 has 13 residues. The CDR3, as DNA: TGCAGTGCCCCCAGACCGCTCTCCTACGAGCAGTACTTC. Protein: CSAPRPLSYEQYF.

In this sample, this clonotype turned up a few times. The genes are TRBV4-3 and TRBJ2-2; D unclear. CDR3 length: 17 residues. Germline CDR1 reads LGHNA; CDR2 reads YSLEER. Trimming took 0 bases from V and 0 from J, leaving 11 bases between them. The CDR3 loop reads CASSQDQVGPNTGELFF. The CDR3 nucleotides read TGCGCCAGCAGCCAAGATCAAGTCGGACCGAACACCGGGGAGCTGTTTTTT.

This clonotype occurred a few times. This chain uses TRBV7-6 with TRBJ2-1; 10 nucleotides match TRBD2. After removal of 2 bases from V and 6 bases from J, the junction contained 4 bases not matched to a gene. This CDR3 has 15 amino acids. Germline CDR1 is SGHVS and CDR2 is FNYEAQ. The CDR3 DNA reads TGTGCCAGCAGCTTAATCGCTAGCGGGAGCAATGAGCAGTTCTTC. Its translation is CASSLIASGSNEQFF.

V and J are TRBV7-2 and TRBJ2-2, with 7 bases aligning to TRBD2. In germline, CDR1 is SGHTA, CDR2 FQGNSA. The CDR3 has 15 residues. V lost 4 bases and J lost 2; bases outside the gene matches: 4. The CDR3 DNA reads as TGTGCCAGCAGCTCGTTGGGACTAAACACCGGGGAGCTGTTTTTT. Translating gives CASSSLGLNTGELFF.

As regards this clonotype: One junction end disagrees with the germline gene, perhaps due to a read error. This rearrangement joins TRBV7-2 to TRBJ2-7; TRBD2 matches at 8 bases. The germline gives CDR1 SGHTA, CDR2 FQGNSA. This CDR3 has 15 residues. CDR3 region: CASSLAAGELYEQYF. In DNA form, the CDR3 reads TGTGCCAGCAGTTTAGCAGCGGGAGAACTCTACGAGCAGTACTTC.

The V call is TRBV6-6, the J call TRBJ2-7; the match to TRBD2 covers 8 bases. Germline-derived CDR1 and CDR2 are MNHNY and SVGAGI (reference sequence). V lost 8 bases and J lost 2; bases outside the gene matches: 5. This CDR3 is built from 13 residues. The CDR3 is CASSAGATYEQYF. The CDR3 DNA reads TGTGCCAGCTCAGCGGGGGCCACCTACGAGCAGTACTTC.

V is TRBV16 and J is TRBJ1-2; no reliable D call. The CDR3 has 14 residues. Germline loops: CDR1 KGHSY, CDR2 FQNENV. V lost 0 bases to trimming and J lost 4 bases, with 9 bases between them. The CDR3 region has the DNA TGTGCCAGCAGCCAATCATCCGGGCCCTATGGCTACACCTTC. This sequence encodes CASSQSSGPYGYTF.

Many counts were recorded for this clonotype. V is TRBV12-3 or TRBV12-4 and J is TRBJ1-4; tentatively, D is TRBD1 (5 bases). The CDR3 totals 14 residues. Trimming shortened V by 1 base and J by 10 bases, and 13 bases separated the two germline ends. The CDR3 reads CASSLEGLTGKLFF. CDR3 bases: TGTGCCAGCAGTTTAGAGGGACTTACGGGAAAACTGTTTTTT.

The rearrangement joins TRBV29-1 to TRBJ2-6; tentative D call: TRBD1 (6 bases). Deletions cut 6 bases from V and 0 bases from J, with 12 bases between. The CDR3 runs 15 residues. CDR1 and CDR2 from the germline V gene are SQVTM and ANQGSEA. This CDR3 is CSVRGGVSGANVLTF. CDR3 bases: TGCAGCGTCCGAGGGGGAGTCTCTGGGGCCAACGTCCTGACTTTC.

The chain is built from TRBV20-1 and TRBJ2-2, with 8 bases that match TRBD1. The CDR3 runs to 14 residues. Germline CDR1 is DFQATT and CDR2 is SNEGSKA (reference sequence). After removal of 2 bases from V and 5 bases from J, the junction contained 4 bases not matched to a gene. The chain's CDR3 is CSARQGAHTGELFF. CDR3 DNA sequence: TGCAGTGCTAGACAGGGGGCACATACCGGGGAGCTGTTTTTT.

The CDR3: CSARLASGGTDTQYF. In DNA, the CDR3 is TGCAGTGCTAGATTGGCCAGCGGAGGCACAGATACGCAGTATTTT. The chain links TRBV20-1 to TRBJ2-3; D is perhaps TRBD2 (5 bases). This CDR3 spans 15 amino acids. V lost 2 bases and J lost 1, with 13 bases in between. CDR1 DFQATT and CDR2 SNEGSKA come from the germline V gene (reference sequence).

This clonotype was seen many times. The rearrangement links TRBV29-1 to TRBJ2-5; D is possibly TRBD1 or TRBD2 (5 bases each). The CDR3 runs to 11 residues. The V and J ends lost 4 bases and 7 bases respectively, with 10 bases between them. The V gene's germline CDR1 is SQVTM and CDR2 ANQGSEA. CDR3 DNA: TGCAGCGTTGGGGACCCGGGGACCCAGTACTTC. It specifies CSVGDPGTQYF.

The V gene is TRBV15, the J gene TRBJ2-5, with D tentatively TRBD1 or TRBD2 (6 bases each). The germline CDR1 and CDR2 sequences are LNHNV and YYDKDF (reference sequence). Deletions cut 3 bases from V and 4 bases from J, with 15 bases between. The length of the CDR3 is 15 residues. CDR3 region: CATSRSGALRETQYF. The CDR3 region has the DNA TGTGCCACCAGCAGGTCGGGGGCCCTTCGAGAGACCCAGTACTTC.

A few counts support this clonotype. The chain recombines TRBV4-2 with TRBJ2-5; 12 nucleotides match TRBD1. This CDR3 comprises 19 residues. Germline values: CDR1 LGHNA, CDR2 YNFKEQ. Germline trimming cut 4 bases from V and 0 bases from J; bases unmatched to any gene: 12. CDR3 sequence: CASSPNRDRGRQYQETQYF. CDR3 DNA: TGTGCCAGCAGCCCTAACCGGGACAGGGGGCGACAGTACCAAGAGACCCAGTACTTC.